This T cell receptor (beta chain) appears in the sequencing data of a study of T-cell memory formation after mild COVID-19. Study summary: In these data, TCR clusters were largely donor specific.

Ten or more counts support this clonotype. Its antigen is not known. Overall study findings and caveats: Clones which contracted sat mainly in CM and EM if CD4+, and in EMRA if CD8+.

TCRdb fed the 5' RACE reads into MiXCR, producing one record per CDR3 protein. The sample lists approximately 350,000 distinct CDR3 sequences; about 15% were seen once. Material: PBMCs or a T cell subset sorted from them (not recorded which). The TCR comes from a man aged 18 to 35 who had mild COVID-19 (a few samples of this study predate the infection). Cell type and time point are not known.

The CDR3: CSVGGYRNSYEQYF. The CDR3 nucleotides are TGCAGCGTGGGTGGGTACAGGAACTCCTACGAGCAGTACTTC. The V call is TRBV29-1, the J call TRBJ2-7, with D tentatively TRBD1 (5 bases). The germline V gene has CDR1 SQVTM and CDR2 ANQGSEA. V lost 6 bases and J 0 bases, leaving 15 bases between the germline ends. This CDR3 region has 14 residues.